The clone carrying this T cell receptor beta chain was observed at least ten times. The data derive from a study of shared clonotypes between healthy human individuals. Profiled with immunoSEQ multiplex PCR; TCRdb holds only in-frame clones, not every one. This table has fewer than 200,000 clones, around 63% appearing once. The source is a man in his thirties or forties in good health. Sequencing was done on a sample of memory CD4+ T cells sorted from blood. Subset specified: CD45RA-negative fraction.

The CDR3 here is CASSFRGRSDEQYF. The CDR3 nucleotides read TGCGCCAGCAGCTTCAGGGGGCGCTCGGACGAGCAGTACTTC. V and J are TRBV5-1 and TRBJ2-7, with 8 nucleotides matching TRBD1. Germline values: CDR1 SGHRS, CDR2 YFSETQ. The ends lost 2 bases at V and 5 bases at J; junction bases unmatched: 6. The CDR3 length is 14 residues.